Shown below are 15 T cell receptor beta chains from a single sample sequenced in a study of blood T cell repertoires in COVID-19. Libraries were prepared by immunoSEQ multiplex PCR; TCRdb keeps only in-frame clonotypes and omits some of them. Of some 48,000 clones listed, roughly nine tenths are singletons. The source material was peripheral blood. The receptors were sampled from a woman over 75 with acute or convalescent COVID-19.

The V and J genes are TRBV30 and TRBJ1-2; D ambiguous. CDR1 is GTSNPN and CDR2 is SVGIG in the germline V gene (reference sequence). The CDR3 contains 11 residues. V was pared by 4 bases and J by 9 bases, with 12 bases between. The CDR3 DNA follows: TGTGCCTGGATTCCCCCAGAAAGCTACACCTTC. Translated: CAWIPPESYTF.

J is TRBJ2-5 and V is TRBV10-1, with TRBD2 identical over 10 bases. The CDR3 covers 13 residues. The junction had 4 bases not matched to a gene; V was cut back by 8 bases and J by 4 bases. Germline-derived CDR1 and CDR2 are WNHNN and SYGVQD (reference sequence). The CDR3 DNA is TGCGCCAGCTCTAGCGGGGGAGCAGAGACCCAGTACTTC. Protein product: CASSSGGAETQYF.

V usage is TRBV29-1 and J usage is TRBJ1-2; 8 bases are a match to TRBD1. Per the germline V gene, CDR1 is SQVTM and CDR2 is ANQGSEA. The CDR3 has 16 amino acids. V was clipped by 4 bases and J by 4 bases; unmatched bases: 14. The CDR3, as DNA: TGCAGCGTTGTGGATCCAGGGGGCAGATCGGGCTATGGCTACACCTTC. Protein: CSVVDPGGRSGYGYTF.

The V call is TRBV19, the J call TRBJ2-1, with D possibly being TRBD1 (6 bases). Per the germline V gene, CDR1 is LNHDA and CDR2 is SQIVND (reference sequence). Trimming took off 4 bases at V and 7 bases at J, with 14 bases between the two ends. CDR3 length: 14 residues. In nucleotides, the CDR3 is TGTGCCAGTAGTAAAACAGGGATGTGGAATGAGCAGTTCTTC. It translates to CASSKTGMWNEQFF.

The rearrangement links TRBV18 to TRBJ1-2, with 12 bases matching TRBD1. CDR3 length equals 16 residues. Germline-derived CDR1 and CDR2 are KGHSH and LQKENI. J was trimmed by 8 bases and V by 3 bases; bases with no gene match: 10. CDR3 nucleotides: TGTGCCAGCTCACCTTATATGGGACAGGGGGCTCGAGGCTACACCTTC. Translation gives CASSPYMGQGARGYTF.

This sequence joins TRBV29-1 and TRBJ2-2; D may be TRBD1 (5 bases). This CDR3 spans 12 amino acids. Germline CDR1 reads SQVTM; CDR2 reads ANQGSEA. Trimming left V 7 bases short and J 4 bases short, with 10 bases between. CDR3 residues: CSGGSGTGELFF. As DNA, the CDR3 is TGCAGCGGGGGCTCGGGCACCGGGGAGCTGTTTTTT.

Here the CDR3 DNA reads TGTGCCAGCAGCTCCAAAGCGGGGGGCCAAGAGACCCAGTACTTC. This translates into CASSSKAGGQETQYF. This sequence joins TRBV11-3 and TRBJ2-5; TRBD2 matches 9 bases. Per germline, CDR1 SGHNT and CDR2 YENEEA. The V gene end was trimmed by 4 bases and the J gene end by 1 base; junction bases not matched to a gene: 4. CDR3 size: 15 residues. The full variable domain, with the rest looked up from reference TRBV11-3 and TRBJ2-5, is EAGVVQSPRYKIIEKKQPVAFWCNPISGHNTLYWYLQNLGQGPELLIRYENEEAVDDSQLPKDRFSAERLKGVDSTLKIQPAELGDSAVYLCASSSKAGGQETQYFGPGTRLLVL.

This chain uses TRBV19 with TRBJ2-3; 8 nucleotides agree with TRBD1. Trimming took 5 bases from V and 1 from J; bases not matched to a gene: 5. Looked up from germline, CDR1 is LNHDA and CDR2 is SQIVND (reference sequence). The CDR3 runs to 15 residues. The CDR3 reads CASSRPGQGTDTQYF. The CDR3 region has the DNA TGTGCCAGTAGTCGACCGGGACAGGGCACAGATACGCAGTATTTT.

This chain links TRBV7-9 with TRBJ1-5; D gene uncertain. Trimming left V 5 bases short and J 0 bases short, with 11 bases between. The CDR3 contains 15 residues. The germline CDR1 and CDR2 sequences are SEHNR and FQNEAQ (reference sequence). The CDR3 DNA follows: TGTGCCAGCAGCCCGGGGAGCCTTAGCAATCAGCCCCAGCATTTT. Translation: CASSPGSLSNQPQHF.

CDR3 DNA: TGCAGTGCTAGTCGTCTAGCGGGGGGGCAGTGGGATACGCAGTATTTT. Translation: CSASRLAGGQWDTQYF. J is TRBJ2-3 and V is TRBV20-1, with 12 bases matching TRBD2. This CDR3 has 16 residues. Trimming removed 3 bases from V and 6 bases from J; junction bases left unmatched: 10. From germline, CDR1 is DFQATT and CDR2 SNEGSKA (reference sequence).

Regarding this clone: Mismatch with germline at one junction end may stem from a read error. Distinct nucleotide sequences in the sample also encode this CDR3. This sequence joins TRBV7-2 and TRBJ1-4; 9 nucleotides match TRBD1. This CDR3 spans 15 amino acids. From germline, CDR1 is SGHTA and CDR2 FQGNSA. Here the CDR3 DNA reads TGTGCCAGCAGCGCACAGGGGGCAGCTAATGAAAAACTATTTTTT. It specifies CASSAQGAANEKLFF.

The V call is TRBV6-5, the J call TRBJ1-2, with 9 nucleotides matching TRBD1. The CDR3 extends over 14 amino acids. Germline values: CDR1 MNHEY, CDR2 SVGAGI. Trimming removed 7 bases from V and 6 bases from J; junction bases left unmatched: 9. The chain's CDR3 is CASISGTGINGYTF. The CDR3 DNA sequence: TGTGCCAGCATCTCGGGGACAGGGATCAATGGCTACACCTTC.

The genes are TRBV24-1 and TRBJ2-3, with TRBD1 matching 8 bases. J was trimmed by 6 bases and V by 9 bases; bases with no gene match: 16. The CDR3 spans 16 residues. Looked up from germline, CDR1 is KGHDR and CDR2 is SFDVKD. The CDR3 DNA follows: TGTGCCACCGGGACAGCCCGGCAGGGGGCCGGGGATACGCAGTATTTT. Translating gives CATGTARQGAGDTQYF.

CDR3 loop: CASSQEGRPYGYTF. The CDR3 DNA is TGTGCCAGCAGCCAAGAGGGGCGGCCCTATGGCTACACCTTC. V and J are TRBV3-1 (or the pseudogene TRBV3-2) and TRBJ1-2, with D possibly being TRBD1 (5 bases). Germline lookup yields CDR1 LGHDT and CDR2 YNNKEL (reference sequence). Trimming took off 0 bases at V and 4 bases at J, with 9 bases between the two ends. This CDR3 has 14 residues.

The rearrangement links TRBV9 to TRBJ1-2, with 10 bases identical to TRBD1. This CDR3 has 15 amino acids. Germline loops: CDR1 SGDLS, CDR2 YYNGEE. The ends lost 6 bases at V and 3 bases at J; junction bases unmatched: 8. CDR3 coding DNA: TGTGCCAGCAACACCGGGACAGGGGTGGACTATGGCTACACCTTC. It is translated as CASNTGTGVDYGYTF.